This T cell receptor beta chain was found in a study of OX40 agonist ivuxolimab in advanced cancers. Here immunoSEQ multiplex PCR was the method, and the copy in TCRdb shows in-frame clones only, minus some. The table has fewer than 85,000 clones, about 85% seen once. Germline assignment: CDR1 MNHEY and CDR2 SVGAGI. This CDR3 is built from 13 residues. V was pared by 11 bases and J by 6 bases, with 12 bases of the junction left unmatched. The material was CD4+ or CD8+ T cells sorted from blood, obtained in a trial of the OX40 agonist ivuxolimab. V gene TRBV6-5 combines with J gene TRBJ1-2; TRBD1 agrees at 7 bases. This TCR was recovered from an adult with an advanced solid tumor such as melanoma, head and neck, liver or kidney cancer. The CDR3 DNA is TGTGCCTCTATCGGGCAGGGGGGCAATGGCTACACCTTC. Translating it yields CASIGQGGNGYTF.